What follows are 5 T cell receptor beta chains derived from one specimen sequenced in a study of metastatic and nonmetastatic thyroid tumors. Through MiXCR, TCRdb re-clonotyped the PCR reads. The sample includes fewer than 30,000 clones, 15% to 20% of them seen just once. Patients were all untreated before their thyroid surgery. Sequenced: blood. Source of these receptors: a female donor with papillary thyroid cancer or a benign thyroid nodule (not recorded which). Some clones in this sample may be carry-over from other donors' samples.

This clone is medium-sized. V gene TRBV28 combines with J gene TRBJ1-2; D may be TRBD1 (6 bases). V lost 5 bases and J 1 base, leaving 14 bases between the germline ends. CDR3 size: 15 residues. Germline V gene data show CDR1 as MDHEN and CDR2 as SYDVKM. The CDR3 spells CASSTQGIGNYGYTF. CDR3 nucleotides: TGTGCCAGCAGTACCCAGGGGATCGGTAACTATGGCTACACCTTC.

The sample holds one count of this clone. A much larger clone differs by one base, so this may be a read error. The CDR3 region has the DNA TGTGCCAGCAGCCAAGGGGGGACCCTTAGACAGCAGCACTTC. Amino acids: CASSQGGTLRQQHF. The genes are TRBV3-1 and TRBJ2-7, with D perhaps assigned TRBD1 or TRBD2 (5 bases each). Germline V gene data show CDR1 as LGHDT and CDR2 as YNNKEL (reference sequence). The CDR3 has 14 amino acids.

The sample holds many counts of this clone. The genes are TRBV12-3 or TRBV12-4 and TRBJ2-5; 8 positions match TRBD1. This CDR3 spans 13 amino acids. V lost 10 bases and J lost 5; bases outside the gene matches: 9. Written as DNA, the CDR3 is TGTGCCACCCAAAGACAGGGGCGGGAGACCCAGTACTTC. This encodes CATQRQGRETQYF.

Many counts were recorded for this clone. The chain is built from TRBV12-3 or TRBV12-4 and TRBJ2-2; D is perhaps TRBD1 (7 bases). The CDR3 has 17 residues. The V gene lost 4 bases and the J gene lost 1 base, with 16 bases spanning the gap. The CDR3 loop is CASSYNRQGGNTGELFF. The CDR3 DNA follows: TGTGCCAGCAGTTACAACCGGCAGGGGGGGAACACCGGGGAGCTGTTTTTT.

The chain employs TRBV20-1 and TRBJ2-1; D may be TRBD2 (6 bases). Germline V CDR1 and CDR2: DFQATT, SNEGSKA (reference sequence). The CDR3 has 13 residues. The V gene lost 6 bases and the J gene lost 7 bases, with 16 bases spanning the gap. The CDR3 nucleotides are TGCAGTGCACCCGGGACTGCGTGGAATGAGCAGTTCTTC. Encoded protein: CSAPGTAWNEQFF.